Sequencing of this T cell receptor (beta chain) was carried out in a study of Ad26.COV2.S vaccination and SARS-CoV-2 variants. Treatment noted: roughly 19 received Ad26.COV2.S at low or high dose, single or two shots; about 5 received placebo; per-sample allocation not given. Sampling occurred on day 63 after the first vaccine or placebo injection. An adult donor aged 18-55 years was enrolled in Boston. The germline gives CDR1 SQVTM, CDR2 ANQGSEA. V lost 6 bases and J lost 4, with 12 bases in between. This CDR3 has 12 residues. Sequenced by immunoSEQ multiplex PCR; TCRdb stores in-frame clones only, minus some. This sample has around 300,000 clones, with approximately 87% found just once.

This chain links TRBV29-1 with TRBJ1-2; unclear D gene. This TCR came from a person aged 18-60 years who received the Ad26.COV2.S COVID-19 vaccine or a placebo. Specimen: peripheral blood, collected in a trial of Ad26.COV2.S vaccine versus placebo. Here the CDR3 reads CSVYDNSYGYTF. In DNA, the CDR3 is TGCAGCGTCTACGACAACTCCTATGGCTACACCTTC.